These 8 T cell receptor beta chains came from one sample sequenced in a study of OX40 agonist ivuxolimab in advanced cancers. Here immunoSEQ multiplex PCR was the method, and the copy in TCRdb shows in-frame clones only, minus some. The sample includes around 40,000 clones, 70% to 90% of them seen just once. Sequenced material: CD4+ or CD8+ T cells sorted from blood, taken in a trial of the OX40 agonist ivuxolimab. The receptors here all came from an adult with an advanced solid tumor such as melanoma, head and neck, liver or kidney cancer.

DNA of the CDR3: TGTGCCATACTAGCGGGACTGGCAGGCGAGCAGTACTTC. Its translation: CAILAGLAGEQYF. This rearrangement joins TRBV2 to TRBJ2-7, with 10 bases fitting TRBD2. After removal of 10 bases from V and 6 bases from J, the junction contained 9 bases not matched to a gene. CDR1 and CDR2 from the germline V gene are SNHLY and FYNNEI. This CDR3 comprises 13 residues.

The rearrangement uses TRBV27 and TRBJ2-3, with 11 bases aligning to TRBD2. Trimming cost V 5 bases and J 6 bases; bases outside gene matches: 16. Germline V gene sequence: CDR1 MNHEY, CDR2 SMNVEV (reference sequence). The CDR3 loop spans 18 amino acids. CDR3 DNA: TGTGCCAGCAGTCCACTTCCCCCGGGACTAGCGGAGGACGATACGCAGTATTTT. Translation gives CASSPLPPGLAEDDTQYF.

Here the CDR3 reads CASSLDRGSGYTF. As DNA, the CDR3 is TGTGCCAGCAGCTTAGACAGGGGCAGTGGCTACACCTTC. V usage is TRBV11-3 and J usage is TRBJ1-2, with TRBD1 as a possible D gene (6 bases). The CDR3 is 13 residues long. Trimming shortened V by 0 bases and J by 7 bases, and 9 bases separated the two germline ends. Germline-derived CDR1 and CDR2 are SGHNT and YENEEA. Variable domain in full (rest from reference TRBV11-3 and TRBJ1-2): EAGVVQSPRYKIIEKKQPVAFWCNPISGHNTLYWYLQNLGQGPELLIRYENEEAVDDSQLPKDRFSAERLKGVDSTLKIQPAELGDSAVYLCASSLDRGSGYTFGSGTRLTVV.

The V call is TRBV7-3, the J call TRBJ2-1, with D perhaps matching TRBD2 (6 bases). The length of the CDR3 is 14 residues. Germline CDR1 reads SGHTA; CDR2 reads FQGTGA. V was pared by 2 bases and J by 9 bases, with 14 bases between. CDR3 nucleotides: TGTGCCAGCAGCTTATCGGGAGCCAACACTGAGCAGTTCTTC. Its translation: CASSLSGANTEQFF.

Here the CDR3 reads CASSLDMAGTDTQYF. The CDR3 bases are TGTGCCAGCAGCCTTGACATGGCGGGCACAGATACGCAGTATTTT. V usage is TRBV4-2 and J usage is TRBJ2-3, with D unresolved. Germline V CDR1 and CDR2: LGHNA, YNFKEQ. This CDR3 spans 15 amino acids. V gave up 4 bases and J gave up 1 base, with 12 bases separating them.

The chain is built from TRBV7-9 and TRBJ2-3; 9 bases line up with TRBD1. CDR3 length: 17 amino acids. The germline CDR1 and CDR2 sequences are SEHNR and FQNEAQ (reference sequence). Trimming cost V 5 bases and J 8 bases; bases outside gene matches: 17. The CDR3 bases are TGTGCCAGCAGCAATATCGCCGGGACAGGGATCGGGGGTACGCAGTATTTT. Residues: CASSNIAGTGIGGTQYF. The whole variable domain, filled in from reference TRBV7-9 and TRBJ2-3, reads DTGVSQNPRHKITKRGQNVTFRCDPISEHNRLYWYRQTLGQGPEFLTYFQNEAQLEKSRLLSDRFSAERPKGSFSTLEIQRTEQGDSAMYLCASSNIAGTGIGGTQYFGPGTRLTVL.

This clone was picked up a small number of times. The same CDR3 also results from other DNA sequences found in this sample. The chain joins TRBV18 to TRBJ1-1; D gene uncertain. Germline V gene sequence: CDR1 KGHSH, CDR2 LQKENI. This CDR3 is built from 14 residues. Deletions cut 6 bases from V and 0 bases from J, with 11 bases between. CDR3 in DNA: TGTGCCAGCTCGCCCGGGCTTATGAACACTGAAGCTTTCTTT. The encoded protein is CASSPGLMNTEAFF.

CDR3 sequence: CASSLAPGSGQPQHF. The CDR3 DNA reads as TGTGCCAGCAGCTTGGCCCCGGGGTCAGGGCAGCCCCAGCATTTT. The rearrangement links TRBV5-4 to TRBJ1-5; weak D call: TRBD1 (5 bases). Trimming took off 0 bases at V and 7 bases at J, with 14 bases between the two ends. Germline CDR1 SGHNT, CDR2 YYREEE (reference sequence). This CDR3 has 15 amino acids.